These 21 T cell receptor beta chains were all obtained from the same sample, sequenced in a study of T cell repertoires in cytomegalovirus infection. These receptors are not linked to any known antigen. Each CDR3 protein is one row after TCRdb ran MiXCR on the reads. The sample comprises about 770,000 distinct CDR3 sequences, about 28% of which are singletons, and about an eighth rests with the top ten. The specimen was cultured CD8+ T cells from PBMCs, collected from culture after CMV antigen stimulation. The receptors here all came from a human donor in good health (CMV status not recorded). Some clones in this sample may be carry-over from other donors' samples.

The rearrangement joins TRBV6-6 to TRBJ2-3; 16 bases map to TRBD2. CDR3 length: 19 residues. The V gene's germline CDR1 is MNHNY and CDR2 SVGAGI (reference sequence). Losses at the gene ends were 7 bases for V and 1 base for J; bases not matched to a gene: 11. The chain's CDR3 is CASTQGLAGGHPRTDTQYF. The CDR3 DNA is TGTGCCAGCACCCAGGGACTAGCGGGGGGGCACCCCCGCACAGATACGCAGTATTTT.

This clonotype was counted a few times. The genes are TRBV27 and TRBJ2-3; tentative D call: TRBD1 (5 bases). V shed 1 base and J shed 2 bases, with 13 bases lying between them. Germline-derived CDR1 and CDR2 are MNHEY and SMNVEV (reference sequence). This CDR3 is built from 16 residues. The CDR3 DNA sequence: TGTGCCAGCAGTTTATGGGGCTGGAGAGACACAGATACGCAGTATTTT. Translating it yields CASSLWGWRDTDTQYF.

This clonotype appeared a single time. The V call is TRBV28, the J call TRBJ1-2; TRBD1 aligns across 9 bases. V lost 7 bases to trimming and J lost 4 bases; unmatched junction nucleotides: 7. The V gene's germline CDR1 is MDHEN and CDR2 SYDVKM. The CDR3 has 14 residues. The CDR3 DNA sequence: TGTGCCAGCATTACAGGGGGCGCGGGCTATGGCTACACCTTC. Protein: CASITGGAGYGYTF.

This clonotype showed up many times. The chain employs TRBV7-6 and TRBJ2-1; D is unresolved. CDR3 size: 11 residues. The germline V and J ends were trimmed by 5 bases and 5 bases, with 4 bases remaining between them. Germline V gives CDR1 SGHVS, CDR2 FNYEAQ. The CDR3 coding sequence is TGTGCCAGCAGCGTTAACAATGAGCAGTTCTTC. Translated: CASSVNNEQFF.

This clonotype was found a few times. The chain uses TRBV10-3 and TRBJ2-1; 12 bases map to TRBD2. CDR1 is ENHRY, CDR2 SYGVKD, per germline. The CDR3 has 15 amino acids. The J segment lost 5 bases and the V segment lost 8 bases, leaving 7 bases of the junction unmatched. The CDR3 region is CAIRTLAGGDNEQFF. The CDR3 DNA is TGTGCCATCCGGACCCTAGCGGGGGGGGACAATGAGCAGTTCTTC.

This clonotype has a single count. The chain joins TRBV11-1 to TRBJ2-3; 8 bases align to TRBD2. V was pared by 11 bases and J by 0 bases, with 19 bases of the junction left unmatched. This CDR3 comprises 18 residues. Germline CDR1 and CDR2: SGHAT and FQDESV (reference sequence). CDR3 region: CASREGGGPAGSTDTQYF. The CDR3 nucleotides read TGTGCCTCCCGAGAGGGCGGGGGGCCCGCCGGGAGCACAGATACGCAGTATTTT.

The rearrangement joins TRBV29-1 to TRBJ2-1; D is undetermined. This CDR3 has 12 residues. The V and J ends lost 6 bases and 5 bases respectively, with 11 bases between them. From germline, CDR1 is SQVTM and CDR2 ANQGSEA. In nucleotides, the CDR3 is TGCAGCGTCCCCCACGGGCACAATGAGCAGTTCTTC. As protein: CSVPHGHNEQFF.

This clonotype was seen many times. The chain is built from TRBV7-6 and TRBJ1-5, with D possibly TRBD1 on 6 matching bases. Germline CDR1 is SGHVS and CDR2 is FNYEAQ. V gave up 3 bases and J gave up 7 bases, with 13 bases separating them. The CDR3 is 14 residues long. CDR3 nucleotides: TGTGCCAGCAGCTTCGGACAGTTCAACCAGCCCCAGCATTTT. The encoded protein is CASSFGQFNQPQHF.

This clonotype appeared a few times. CDR3 sequence: CASSVVEGTEAFF. The CDR3 DNA follows: TGTGCCAGCAGCGTAGTTGAGGGCACTGAAGCTTTCTTT. This chain connects TRBV7-6 to TRBJ1-1; D call uncertain. V lost 5 bases and J 4 bases, leaving 11 bases between the germline ends. The CDR3 extends over 13 amino acids. The germline gives CDR1 SGHVS, CDR2 FNYEAQ.

CDR3 in amino acids: CASTLVRNTEAFF. The CDR3 bases are TGTGCCAGTACCTTGGTTAGGAACACTGAAGCTTTCTTT. The chain links TRBV19 to TRBJ1-1; D unresolved. CDR3 length: 13 residues. The V and J ends lost 7 bases and 1 base respectively, with 10 bases between them. Per the germline V gene, CDR1 is LNHDA and CDR2 is SQIVND (reference sequence).

This clonotype was observed at least ten times. The chain employs TRBV4-3 and TRBJ2-1, with 11 bases fitting TRBD2. This CDR3 is 17 amino acids long. V shed 0 bases, J shed 8 bases, and the junction held 9 bases outside the gene matches. In germline, CDR1 is LGHNA, CDR2 YSLEER. CDR3 amino acids: CASSQEGLAGGGDEQFF. As DNA, the CDR3 is TGCGCCAGCAGCCAAGAAGGGCTAGCGGGGGGTGGGGATGAGCAGTTCTTC.

This chain connects TRBV11-2 to TRBJ2-3, with D maybe TRBD2 (6 bases). CDR1 is SGHAT and CDR2 is FQNNGV in the germline V gene. V was clipped by 7 bases and J by 0 bases, with 20 bases between them. The CDR3 consists of 17 residues. The CDR3 spells CASTPDYQRWSTDTQYF. The CDR3, as DNA: TGTGCCAGCACCCCGGACTACCAGCGTTGGAGCACAGATACGCAGTATTTT.

This clonotype was picked up many times. The V and J genes are TRBV7-2 and TRBJ2-7; D may match TRBD1 or TRBD2 (5 bases each). Between the trimmed V and J ends, which lost 2 bases and 3 bases, there was a span of 14 bases. The CDR3 loop spans 15 amino acids. Germline CDR1 is SGHTA and CDR2 is FQGNSA. In DNA, the CDR3 is TGTGCCAGCAGCTTAATTCCTGAGGGGTACTACGAGCAGTACTTC. Its translation: CASSLIPEGYYEQYF.

The chain is built from TRBV6-2 or TRBV6-3 and TRBJ1-1, with D possibly being TRBD1 (5 bases). Germline V gives CDR1 MNHEY, CDR2 SVGEGT. The CDR3 has 16 residues. The ends were cut back, 6 bases at V and 1 base at J, with 18 bases in the middle. CDR3 sequence reads: CASSFTTRDGNTEAFF. CDR3 nucleotides: TGTGCCAGCAGCTTTACCACCAGGGATGGGAACACTGAAGCTTTCTTT.

V usage is TRBV10-3 and J usage is TRBJ1-2; 7 bases are shared with TRBD1. The CDR3 runs 12 residues. Per the germline V gene, CDR1 is ENHRY and CDR2 is SYGVKD. Trimming at V came to 6 bases and at J to 6 bases, leaving 4 bases not matched to a gene. The CDR3 DNA is TGTGCCATCAGGGACAGGAGGAATGGCTACACCTTC. Translating it yields CAIRDRRNGYTF.

This clonotype was counted once. CDR3 loop: CARSKVNSPLHF. The DNA for the CDR3 is TGTGCCAGAAGCAAAGTTAATTCACCCCTCCACTTT. The chain links TRBV5-3 to TRBJ1-6; D call uncertain. TRBV5-3 is an open reading frame whose function is uncertain. CDR3 size: 12 residues. V was cut by 4 bases and J by 6 bases, with 5 bases left in between.

The chain recombines TRBV6-5 with TRBJ2-1; tentatively, D is TRBD2 (6 bases). The CDR3 has 16 residues. V lost 2 bases, J lost 5 bases, and 16 bases lay in between. The germline V gene encodes CDR1 MNHEY and CDR2 SVGAGI. The CDR3: CASSYREMDRDNEQFF. The CDR3 DNA reads as TGTGCCAGCAGTTACCGGGAGATGGATCGAGACAATGAGCAGTTCTTC.

The rearrangement joins TRBV6-5 to TRBJ1-2, with a tentative D call TRBD1 (6 bases). V was shortened by 5 bases and J by 2 bases, with 18 bases between the two germline ends. The CDR3 is made up of 16 amino acids. Germline assignment: CDR1 MNHEY and CDR2 SVGAGI. CDR3 nucleotide sequence: TGTGCCAGCAGTACCTCTTGGGGAGGGGGGAACTATGGCTACACCTTC. As protein: CASSTSWGGGNYGYTF.

V and J are TRBV7-9 and TRBJ2-1; a weak D match, TRBD1 (5 bases). V lost 3 bases to trimming and J lost 4 bases, with 13 bases between them. The germline V gene has CDR1 SEHNR and CDR2 FQNEAQ (reference sequence). CDR3 length equals 15 residues. CDR3 DNA: TGTGCCAGCAGCTTGAGGACACGTAGTTACAATGAGCAGTTCTTC. It encodes CASSLRTRSYNEQFF.

V gene TRBV28 combines with J gene TRBJ1-6; perhaps TRBD1 as D (6 bases). Germline CDR1 MDHEN, CDR2 SYDVKM. This CDR3 comprises 16 residues. Trimming removed 3 bases from V and 7 bases from J, with 16 bases in between. The CDR3 DNA reads as TGTGCCAGCAGTTTCCTTAGTACAGGGCCGAATTCACCCCTCCACTTT. It yields the protein CASSFLSTGPNSPLHF.

This rearrangement joins TRBV6-1 to TRBJ1-5; the D is unclear. CDR3 length: 15 residues. The V end lost 3 bases, the J end lost 2 bases, and 11 bases lay between the germline ends. Germline loops: CDR1 MNHNS, CDR2 SASEGT. The CDR3 sequence is CASSEWTTRNQPQHF. CDR3 sequence (DNA): TGTGCCAGCAGTGAGTGGACGACTCGCAATCAGCCCCAGCATTTT.